The T cell receptor (beta chain) under discussion was sequenced for a study of shared clonotypes between healthy human individuals. This table comes from immunoSEQ multiplex PCR, and its TCRdb copy is limited to in-frame clones, with some not included. This table holds about 660,000 clones, about 74% found once. Overall study results and limits: The generation probabilities recorded for non-shared clonotypes fell below those of clonotypes shared by all four donors.

CDR1 and CDR2 from the germline V gene are SGHTA and FQGTGA. The V and J ends lost 4 bases and 5 bases respectively, with 12 bases between them. This CDR3 comprises 13 residues. Comment on this clone: Its antigen is as yet unknown.

The chain joins TRBV7-3 to TRBJ2-7, with D perhaps matching TRBD1 or TRBD2 (7 bases each). The sample taken for sequencing was memory CD4+ T cells sorted from blood. Indicated subset: CD45RA-negative fraction. The receptor comes from a woman younger than 45 in good health. In DNA, the CDR3 is TGTGCCAGCAGCTCCTCAGGGGGGGACGAGCAGTACTTC. Amino acid sequence: CASSSSGGDEQYF.